Listed below are T cell receptor beta chains from one sample, sequenced in a study of post-analysis software for immune sequencing data. TCRdb redid the calling of the PCR reads with MiXCR, one entry per CDR3 protein. The sample yields 750,000 to 950,000 distinct CDR3 sequences, just over 45% seen once. Sequencing used blood. The source of these receptors is a girl aged 5-17 years with multiple sclerosis. The CDR3 runs from the conserved cysteine through the conserved F or W. The order of the fields is D gene, J gene, clone size, V gene, CDR3 protein, CDR3 DNA. A D gene is named only where the DNA matches it firmly. Part of the rows lack a size; the others show once, few, many or a class for expanded clones.

. | TRBJ2-2 | . | TRBV5-5 | CASSEGLALGVGELFF | TGCGCCAGCAGCGAGGGACTTGCATTGGGGGTCGGGGAGCTGTTTTTT
TRBD1 | TRBJ2-5 | few | TRBV12-3/TRBV12-4 | CASTSTGTEETQYF | TGTGCCAGCACCTCAACGGGGACAGAAGAGACCCAGTACTTC
TRBD1 | TRBJ1-2 | few | TRBV5-1 | CASSLGGSRGSYGYTF | TGCGCCAGCAGCCTAGGAGGGAGCAGGGGGAGCTATGGCTACACCTTC
. | TRBJ2-3 | . | TRBV10-2 | CASSEPVAVGSTDTQYF | TGCGCCAGCAGTGAGCCGGTAGCCGTCGGGAGCACAGATACGCAGTATTTT
. | TRBJ2-7 | few | TRBV12-3/TRBV12-4 | CASSSLIGSVSYEQYF | TGTGCCAGCAGTTCCTTAATCGGGTCCGTCTCTTACGAGCAGTACTTC
. | TRBJ2-3 | . | TRBV12-3/TRBV12-4 | CASSSTGFTDTQYF | TGTGCCAGCAGCTCTACAGGGTTCACAGATACGCAGTATTTT
. | TRBJ2-1 | few | TRBV29-1 | CSVEGARPLGNEQFF | TGCAGCGTTGAGGGGGCCAGACCTTTGGGCAATGAGCAGTTCTTC
. | TRBJ1-1 | few | TRBV2 | CASRTGMNTEAFF | TGTGCCAGCAGGACAGGTATGAACACTGAAGCTTTCTTT
. | TRBJ1-1 | . | TRBV12-3/TRBV12-4 | CASSQRPHQDTEAFF | TGTGCCAGCAGTCAGAGGCCCCACCAGGACACTGAAGCTTTCTTT
TRBD2 | TRBJ2-7 | . | TRBV7-3 | CASSPAGGNYEQYF | TGTGCCAGCAGCCCAGCGGGAGGGAATTACGAGCAGTACTTC
. | TRBJ2-3 | . | TRBV6-1 | CASIGSGDTGTQYF | TGTGCCAGCATCGGCTCAGGAGACACAGGTACGCAGTATTTT
TRBD1 | TRBJ2-3 | . | TRBV4-2 | CASSQQYRGNPWGDTQYF | TGTGCCAGCAGCCAACAATACAGGGGCAACCCTTGGGGAGATACGCAGTATTTT
. | TRBJ1-1 | . | TRBV12-3/TRBV12-4 | CASSPSGGAEAFF | TGTGCCAGCAGCCCCTCGGGGGGGGCTGAAGCTTTCTTT
. | TRBJ2-5 | . | TRBV12-3/TRBV12-4 | CASSLRLGGTQYF | TGTGCCAGCAGTTTAAGGCTTGGCGGGACCCAGTACTTC
. | TRBJ2-7 | . | TRBV28 | CASSSEKGYEQYF | TGTGCCAGCAGTTCGGAGAAAGGATACGAGCAGTACTTC